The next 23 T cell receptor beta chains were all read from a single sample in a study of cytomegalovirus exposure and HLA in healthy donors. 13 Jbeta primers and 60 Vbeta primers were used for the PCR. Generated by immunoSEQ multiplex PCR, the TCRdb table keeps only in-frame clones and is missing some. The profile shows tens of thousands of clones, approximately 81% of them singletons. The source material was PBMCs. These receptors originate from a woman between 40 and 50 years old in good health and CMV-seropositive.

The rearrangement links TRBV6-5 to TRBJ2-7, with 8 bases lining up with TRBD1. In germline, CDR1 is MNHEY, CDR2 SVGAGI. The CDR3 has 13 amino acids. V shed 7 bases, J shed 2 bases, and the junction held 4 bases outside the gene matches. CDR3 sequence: CASTQTGAYEQYF. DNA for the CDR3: TGTGCCAGCACCCAGACAGGGGCCTACGAGCAGTACTTC.

DNA for the CDR3: TGTGCCAGCAGCTCGATACAGGGGGTTGGGGAGACCCAGTACTTC. Encoded protein: CASSSIQGVGETQYF. This chain uses TRBV7-7 with TRBJ2-5, with 8 bases identical to TRBD1. Germline lookup yields CDR1 SSHAT and CDR2 FNYEAQ (reference sequence). The CDR3 consists of 15 residues. J was trimmed by 5 bases and V by 4 bases; bases with no gene match: 9.

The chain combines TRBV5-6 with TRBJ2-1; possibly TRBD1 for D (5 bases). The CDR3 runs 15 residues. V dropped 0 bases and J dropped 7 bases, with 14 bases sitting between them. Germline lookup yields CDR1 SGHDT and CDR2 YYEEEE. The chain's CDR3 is CASSLGVRVSNEQFF. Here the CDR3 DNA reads TGTGCCAGCAGCTTGGGGGTCAGGGTGTCGAATGAGCAGTTCTTC.

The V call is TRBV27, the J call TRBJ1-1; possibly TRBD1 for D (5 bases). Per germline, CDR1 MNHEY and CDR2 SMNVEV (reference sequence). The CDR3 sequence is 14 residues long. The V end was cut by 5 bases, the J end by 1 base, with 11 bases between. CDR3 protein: CASSPLTGNTEAFF. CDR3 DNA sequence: TGTGCCAGCAGTCCCCTTACAGGGAACACTGAAGCTTTCTTT.

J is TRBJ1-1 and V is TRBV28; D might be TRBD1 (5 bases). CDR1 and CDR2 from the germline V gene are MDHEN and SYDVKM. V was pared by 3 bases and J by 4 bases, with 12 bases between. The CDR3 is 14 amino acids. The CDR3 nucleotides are TGTGCCAGCAGTTTCCGGGGGGTTCTCACTGAAGCTTTCTTT. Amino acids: CASSFRGVLTEAFF.

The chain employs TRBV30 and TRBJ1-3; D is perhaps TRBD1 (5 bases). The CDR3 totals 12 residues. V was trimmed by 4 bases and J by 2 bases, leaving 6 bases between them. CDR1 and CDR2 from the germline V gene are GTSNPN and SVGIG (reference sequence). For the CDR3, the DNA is TGTGCCTGGACAGGGCCTGGAAACACCATATATTTT. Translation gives CAWTGPGNTIYF.

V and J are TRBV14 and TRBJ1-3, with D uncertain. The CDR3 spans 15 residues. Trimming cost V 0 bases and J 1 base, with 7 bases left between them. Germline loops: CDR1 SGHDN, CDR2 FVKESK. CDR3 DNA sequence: TGTGCCAGCAGCCAAGACAGACATTCTGGAAACACCATATATTTT. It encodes CASSQDRHSGNTIYF.

As DNA, the CDR3 is TGTGCCACCAGCAGAGTGTGGCGGGACCCGGGGACCGGGGAGCTGTTTTTT. Protein sequence: CATSRVWRDPGTGELFF. The chain is built from TRBV15 and TRBJ2-2, with a weak D call TRBD2 (6 bases). The germline gives CDR1 LNHNV, CDR2 YYDKDF (reference sequence). The CDR3 has 17 amino acids. V was trimmed by 1 base and J by 5 bases, leaving 17 bases between them.

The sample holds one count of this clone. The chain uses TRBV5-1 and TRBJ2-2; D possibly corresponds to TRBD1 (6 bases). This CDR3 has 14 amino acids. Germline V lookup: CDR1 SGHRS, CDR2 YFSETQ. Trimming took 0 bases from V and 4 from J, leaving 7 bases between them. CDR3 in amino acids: CASSLARGTGELFF. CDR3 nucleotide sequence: TGCGCCAGCAGCTTGGCCAGGGGCACCGGGGAGCTGTTTTTT.

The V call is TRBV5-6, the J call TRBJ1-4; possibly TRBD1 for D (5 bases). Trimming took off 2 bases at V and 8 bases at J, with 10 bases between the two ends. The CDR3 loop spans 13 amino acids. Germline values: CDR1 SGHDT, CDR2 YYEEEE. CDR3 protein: CASSLTGGEKLFF. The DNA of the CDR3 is TGTGCCAGCAGCTTAACAGGTGGGGAAAAACTGTTTTTT.

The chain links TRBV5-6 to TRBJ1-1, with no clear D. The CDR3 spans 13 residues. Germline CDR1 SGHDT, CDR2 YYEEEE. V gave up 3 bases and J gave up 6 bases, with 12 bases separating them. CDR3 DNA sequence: TGTGCCAGCAGCTCCGAGATATACCCTGAAGCTTTCTTT. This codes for CASSSEIYPEAFF.

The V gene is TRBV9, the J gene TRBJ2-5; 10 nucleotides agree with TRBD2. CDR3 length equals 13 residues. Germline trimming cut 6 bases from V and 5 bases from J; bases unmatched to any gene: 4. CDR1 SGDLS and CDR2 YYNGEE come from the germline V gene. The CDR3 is CASTSGGAETQYF. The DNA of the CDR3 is TGTGCCAGCACTAGCGGGGGCGCGGAGACCCAGTACTTC. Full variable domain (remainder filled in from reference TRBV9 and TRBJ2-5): DSGVTQTPKHLITATGQRVTLRCSPRSGDLSVYWYQQSLDQGLQFLIQYYNGEERAKGNILERFSAQQFPDLHSELNLSSLELGDSALYFCASTSGGAETQYFGPGTRLLVL.

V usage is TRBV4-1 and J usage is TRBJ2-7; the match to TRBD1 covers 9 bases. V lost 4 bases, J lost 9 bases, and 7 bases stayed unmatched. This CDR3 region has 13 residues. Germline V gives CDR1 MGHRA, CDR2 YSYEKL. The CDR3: CASSPGTGHGQYF. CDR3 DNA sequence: TGCGCCAGCAGCCCAGGGACAGGGCACGGGCAGTACTTC.

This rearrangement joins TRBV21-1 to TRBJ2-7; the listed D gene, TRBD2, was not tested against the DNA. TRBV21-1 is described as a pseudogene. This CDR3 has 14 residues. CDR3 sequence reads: CASSPAAGAYEQYF. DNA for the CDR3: TGTGCCAGCAGCCCCGCGGCGGGGGCTTACGAGCAGTACTTC.

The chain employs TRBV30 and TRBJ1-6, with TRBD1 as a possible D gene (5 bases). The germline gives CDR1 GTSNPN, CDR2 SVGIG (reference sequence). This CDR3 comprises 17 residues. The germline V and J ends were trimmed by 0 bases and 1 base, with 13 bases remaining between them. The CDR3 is CAWSVPGGSSYNSPLHF. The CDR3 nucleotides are TGTGCCTGGAGTGTTCCCGGGGGTAGTTCCTATAATTCACCCCTCCACTTT.

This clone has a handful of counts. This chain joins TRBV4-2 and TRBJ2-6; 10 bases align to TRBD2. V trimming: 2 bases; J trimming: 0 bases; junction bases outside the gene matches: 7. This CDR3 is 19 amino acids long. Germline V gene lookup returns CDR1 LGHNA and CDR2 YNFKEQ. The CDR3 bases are TGTGCCAGCAGCCAATATGGACTAGCGGACACCTCTGGGGCCAACGTCCTGACTTTC. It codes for CASSQYGLADTSGANVLTF.

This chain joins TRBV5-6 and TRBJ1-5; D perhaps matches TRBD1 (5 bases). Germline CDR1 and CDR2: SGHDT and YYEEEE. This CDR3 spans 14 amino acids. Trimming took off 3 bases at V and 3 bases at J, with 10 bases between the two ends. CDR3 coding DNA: TGTGCCAGCAGCTCACCGGGACTCAATCAGCCCCAGCATTTT. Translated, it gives CASSSPGLNQPQHF.

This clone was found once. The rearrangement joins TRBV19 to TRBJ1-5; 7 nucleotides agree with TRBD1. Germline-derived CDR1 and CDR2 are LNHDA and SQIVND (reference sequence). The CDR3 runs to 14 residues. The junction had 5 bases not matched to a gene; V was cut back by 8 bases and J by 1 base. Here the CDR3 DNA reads TGTGCCAGTCTAAGACAGGGAAGCAATCAGCCCCAGCATTTT. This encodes CASLRQGSNQPQHF. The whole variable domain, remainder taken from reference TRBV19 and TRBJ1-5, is DGGITQSPKYLFRKEGQNVTLSCEQNLNHDAMYWYRQDPGQGLRLIYYSQIVNDFQKGDIAEGYSVSREKKESFPLTVTSAQKNPTAFYLCASLRQGSNQPQHFGDGTRLSIL.

DNA for the CDR3: TGCGCCAGCAGCCAACAGGGTCTATCGACCTACGAGCAGTACTTC. Translation: CASSQQGLSTYEQYF. The rearrangement links TRBV4-3 to TRBJ2-7, with TRBD1 as a possible D gene (5 bases). The CDR3 has 15 amino acids. The germline V and J ends were trimmed by 2 bases and 2 bases, with 13 bases remaining between them. The germline V gene encodes CDR1 LGHNA and CDR2 YSLEER.

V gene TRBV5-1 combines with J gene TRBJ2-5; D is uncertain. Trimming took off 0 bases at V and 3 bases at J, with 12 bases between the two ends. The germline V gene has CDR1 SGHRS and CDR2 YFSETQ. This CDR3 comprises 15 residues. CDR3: CASSLALTVKETQYF. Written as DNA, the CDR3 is TGCGCCAGCAGCTTGGCCCTAACAGTTAAAGAGACCCAGTACTTC.

The CDR3 loop reads CASSLGASVSSYEQYF. CDR3 coding DNA: TGCGCCAGCAGCTTGGGAGCTAGCGTTAGCTCCTACGAGCAGTACTTC. The V call is TRBV5-1, the J call TRBJ2-7, with D maybe TRBD2 (6 bases). V was shortened by 0 bases and J by 0 bases, with 13 bases between the two germline ends. CDR1 and CDR2 (germline): SGHRS, YFSETQ. This CDR3 region has 16 residues.

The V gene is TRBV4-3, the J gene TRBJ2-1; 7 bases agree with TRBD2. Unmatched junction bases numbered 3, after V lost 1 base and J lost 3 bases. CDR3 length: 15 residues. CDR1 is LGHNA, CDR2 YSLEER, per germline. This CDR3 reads CASSQASGVYNEQFF. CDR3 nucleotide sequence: TGCGCCAGCAGCCAAGCCAGCGGGGTCTACAATGAGCAGTTCTTC.

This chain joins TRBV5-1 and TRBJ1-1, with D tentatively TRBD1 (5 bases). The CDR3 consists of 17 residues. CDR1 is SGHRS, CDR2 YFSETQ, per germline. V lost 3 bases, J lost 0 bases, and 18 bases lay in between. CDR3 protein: CASSSRATDTMNTEAFF. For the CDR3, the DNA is TGCGCCAGCAGCTCCCGGGCCACGGACACTATGAACACTGAAGCTTTCTTT.